This T cell receptor beta chain derives from a study of shared clonotypes between healthy human individuals. Study details: Three plates were used per donor for CD4 naive, three for CD4 memory, two for CD8 naive and one for CD8 memory.

Libraries were prepared by immunoSEQ multiplex PCR; TCRdb keeps only in-frame clonotypes and omits some of them. The sample lists approximately 2,200,000 clones, 93% occurring once. CD45RO-negative, CCR7-selected cells formed the naive CD8 fraction, which excluded terminally differentiated effector memory CD45RA+ cells. The CDR3 loop spans 14 amino acids. CDR1 ENHRY and CDR2 SYGVKD come from the germline V gene. Trimming removed 6 bases from V and 6 bases from J, with 15 bases in between. Source material: naive CD8+ T cells from PBMCs. The sequence was collected from a man between 18 and 29 years old in good health. Some clones in this sample may be carry-over from other donors' samples. This chain links TRBV10-3 with TRBJ2-1; weak D call: TRBD2 (7 bases). The CDR3 spells CAISPGEGSNEQFF. CDR3 DNA sequence: TGTGCCATCAGCCCAGGGGAGGGGAGCAATGAGCAGTTCTTC.